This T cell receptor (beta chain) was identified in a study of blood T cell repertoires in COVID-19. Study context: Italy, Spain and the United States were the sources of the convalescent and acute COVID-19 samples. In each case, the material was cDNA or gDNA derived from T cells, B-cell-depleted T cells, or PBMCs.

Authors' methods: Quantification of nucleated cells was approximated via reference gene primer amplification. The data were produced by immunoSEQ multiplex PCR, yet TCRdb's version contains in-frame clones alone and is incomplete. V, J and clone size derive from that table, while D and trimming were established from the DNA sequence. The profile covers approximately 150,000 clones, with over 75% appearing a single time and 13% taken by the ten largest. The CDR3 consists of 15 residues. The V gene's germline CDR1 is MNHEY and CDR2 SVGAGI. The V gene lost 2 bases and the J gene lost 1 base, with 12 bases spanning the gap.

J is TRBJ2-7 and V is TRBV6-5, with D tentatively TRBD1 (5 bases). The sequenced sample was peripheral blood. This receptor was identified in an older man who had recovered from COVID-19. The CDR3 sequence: CASSYRQGNSYEQYF. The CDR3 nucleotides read TGTGCCAGCAGTTACAGGCAGGGTAATTCCTACGAGCAGTACTTC.